The entry that follows covers one T cell receptor (beta chain) sequence. Its antigen remains unidentified. RNA transcripts gave rise to amplified TCR beta CDR3 regions. The HTBI primer set was used in a first-round RT-PCR of the TCR CDR3. Using its own MiXCR run on the multiplex PCR reads, TCRdb lists one record per CDR3 protein. Of approximately 350,000 distinct CDR3 sequences in the sample, approximately 16% were seen once. Each diagnosis was grounded in clinical symptoms, serum thyroxine and TRAb, thyroid ultrasound, and orbital computed tomography. CDR1 is LGHDT, CDR2 YNNKEL, per germline (reference sequence). CDR3 length: 16 residues. The V end lost 3 bases, the J end lost 0 bases, and 9 bases lay between the germline ends. The data were taken from a study of T cells in Graves' hyperthyroidism and ophthalmopathy. Across the whole study: Peripheral blood was collected at initial diagnosis, before any treatment. General study results and limits: Most expanded thyroid clonotypes above 0.001 also appeared in blood.

The sequenced sample was blood. This TCR came from a woman in her sixties or seventies with Graves' ophthalmopathy. This chain connects TRBV3-1 to TRBJ1-6; D is uncertain. The CDR3 DNA reads TGTGCCAGCAGCCACCACGGTAGCTCCTATAATTCACCCCTCCACTTT. Translated: CASSHHGSSYNSPLHF.